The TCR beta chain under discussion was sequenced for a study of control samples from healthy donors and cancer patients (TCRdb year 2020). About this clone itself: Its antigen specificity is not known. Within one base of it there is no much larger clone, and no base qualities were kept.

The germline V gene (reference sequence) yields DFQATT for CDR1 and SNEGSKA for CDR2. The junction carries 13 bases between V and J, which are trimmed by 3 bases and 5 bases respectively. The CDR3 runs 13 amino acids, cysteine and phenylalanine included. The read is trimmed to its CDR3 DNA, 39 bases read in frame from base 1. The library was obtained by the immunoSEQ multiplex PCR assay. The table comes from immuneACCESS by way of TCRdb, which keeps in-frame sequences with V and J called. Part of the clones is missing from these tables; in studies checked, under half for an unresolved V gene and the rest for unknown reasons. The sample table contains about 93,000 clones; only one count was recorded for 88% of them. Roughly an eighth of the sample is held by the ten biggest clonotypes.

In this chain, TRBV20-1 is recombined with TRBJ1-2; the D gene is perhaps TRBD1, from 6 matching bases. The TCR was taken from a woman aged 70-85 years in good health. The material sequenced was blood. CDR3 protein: CSASRDTLYGYTF. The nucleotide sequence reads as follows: TGCAGTGCTAGTCGGGACACCCTGTATGGCTACACCTTC.